This is a list of T cell receptor beta chains from one sample in a study of a mutant IDH1 vaccine in newly diagnosed glioma. TCRdb's copy holds only in-frame clones and misses some; the assay was immunoSEQ multiplex PCR. The sample contains roughly 51,000 clones, about 81% of which appear only once. Their antigens are not known. This specimen consisted of PBMCs, obtained from a glioma patient whose treatment included an IDH1 peptide vaccine. The receptors were sampled from a man aged 25-40 years with glioma. CDR3s include the opening cysteine and the closing phenylalanine or tryptophan. D genes are given only for firm matches.

TRBV5-1	TRBJ2-7	-	CASSFGLGSYEQYF	TGCGCCAGCAGCTTCGGACTTGGCTCCTACGAGCAGTACTTC
TRBV30	TRBJ2-7	-	CAWSRPTLNEQYF	TGTGCCTGGAGTAGGCCGACCCTTAACGAGCAGTACTTC
TRBV5-6	TRBJ2-7	TRBD2	CASSTRLAGVDEQYF	TGTGCCAGCAGCACCAGACTAGCGGGGGTGGACGAGCAGTACTTC
TRBV25-1	TRBJ1-4	TRBD1	CASSSYTGTVDEKLFF	TGTGCCAGCAGTTCTTACACCGGGACAGTGGATGAAAAACTGTTTTTT
TRBV2	TRBJ1-1	TRBD1	CASKERQGADTEAFF	TGTGCCAGCAAAGAACGACAGGGGGCGGACACTGAAGCTTTCTTT
TRBV27	TRBJ2-2	-	CASSFYLTANTGELFF	TGTGCCAGCAGCTTCTACCTTACAGCGAACACCGGGGAGCTGTTTTTT
TRBV10-2	TRBJ2-7	-	CASSELGSPLLGEQYF	TGCGCCAGCAGTGAGCTCGGGTCCCCGCTTTTGGGGGAGCAGTACTTC
TRBV11-3	TRBJ2-1	-	CASSLDGNEQFF	TGTGCCAGCAGCTTAGATGGCAATGAGCAGTTCTTC
TRBV10-1	TRBJ2-7	-	CASSEVPSSGQYF	TGCGCCAGCAGTGAAGTCCCGAGCTCGGGGCAGTACTTC
TRBV19	TRBJ2-7	-	CASSTEGKGRRDEQYF	TGTGCCAGTAGTACCGAGGGGAAGGGCCGGAGGGACGAGCAGTACTTC
TRBV27	TRBJ2-5	TRBD2	CASSLAGGQETQYF	TGTGCCAGCAGCCTAGCGGGGGGACAAGAGACCCAGTACTTC
TRBV9	TRBJ1-3	-	CASSVGGETARNTIYF	TGTGCCAGCAGCGTAGGCGGGGAGACGGCTAGAAACACCATATATTTT
TRBV5-6	TRBJ2-5	-	CASRGTTGRQETQYF	TGTGCCAGCAGGGGTACGACAGGGAGGCAAGAGACCCAGTACTTC
TRBV2	TRBJ1-2	-	CASSEGGAVYGYTF	TGTGCCAGCAGTGAAGGGGGCGCGGTATATGGCTACACCTTC
TRBV6-1	TRBJ2-1	TRBD1	CVSSVSGQPYNEQFF	TGTGTCAGCAGTGTCTCGGGACAGCCTTACAATGAGCAGTTCTTC
TRBV7-9	TRBJ1-1	-	CASSLVGTGPTEAFF	TGTGCCAGCAGCTTAGTTGGTACAGGGCCCACTGAAGCTTTCTTT